This T cell receptor (beta chain) was found in a study of monozygotic twins with cystic fibrosis listed by TCRdb under 2021. Context from the whole study: Barcoded libraries were made from three micrograms of fragmented DNA using approximately 15 PCR cycles. Twins were ranked among 1,060 cohort participants for weight-for-height and FEVPerc (FEV1 disease centile) at the day of blood sampling. To gauge how much genetics shapes V and J gene usage, the researchers compared TCR beta repertoires both within and across 16 monozygotic twin pairs who have cystic fibrosis. Data for three of the twin pairs had previously been reported in another context. Ten female and six male twin pairs, aged about 2.0 to 36.4 years (median roughly 9.5 years) and mostly children and adolescents, were included in the cohort.

From the cysteine up to the phenylalanine, the CDR3 has a length of 16 residues. This entry keeps only the CDR3 DNA: 48 bases, framed from base 1. The germline V end is reduced by 0 bases and the J end by 3 bases; junction bases left unmatched: 5. CDR1 and CDR2 were assigned from the germline V gene as LGHNA and YNFKEQ. Here is what the overall study found, with its caveats: No association turned up between shared CDR3 numbers and age, concordance or disease severity, and the cohort was small. Simpson clonality was generally low (median 0.0095), which suggests a naive-dominated repertoire, and clonality was higher in the most severely affected patients. The greatest similarity to the co-twin was observed for V gene usage in 13 of 16 pairs and for J usage in 8 of 16 pairs, which suggested genetic constraints. Significantly higher nucleotide-identical clonotype sharing was observed within monozygotic CF twin pairs than between unrelated CF individuals (P = 0.000026, Mann-Whitney).

The twin pairs came from the European Cystic Fibrosis Twin and Sibling Study Cohort, which recruited patients from more than 150 CF clinics across 14 European countries. Both zygosity and CFTR genotype were checked in-house, and zygosity was tested with multiplex PCR across nine short tandem repeat loci. Peripheral blood was sampled from each twin, and clinical parameters were recorded on the day of blood sampling. Phenol/chloroform extraction was used to isolate genomic DNA from peripheral blood cells, and the DNA was then kept in TE buffer at 4 degrees C. TCR beta CDR3 regions were amplified by multiplex PCR using the immunoSEQ immune profiling system, following the manufacturer's instructions. An Illumina NextSeq system was used to carry out the sequencing. The study's own analysis went as follows. The immunoSEQ Analyzer platform handled processing of the sequence data, and clonality was calculated by taking the square root of Simpson's index of productive rearrangements. Similarity in V and J usage was quantified by Jensen-Shannon distance, and CDR3 generation probabilities were calculated with OLGA. Shared CDR3 sequences were searched in the immuneACCESS database (August 2020) and in VDJdb (December 2020). The table was pulled from immuneACCESS by TCRdb, which kept in-frame rearrangements only. Such tables lose some clones; where checked, under half of the loss comes from unresolved V genes, and the rest has no known cause. V and J calls and clone size are copied from that table; D and trimming were computed from the DNA. The sample yields 20,000 to 30,000 clones; roughly 96% were counted once. The ten largest clonotypes hold under 3% of the sample.

Of note for this clone: This receptor's antigen is unknown. No base quality values were provided; no much bigger clone lies one nucleotide off.

The source material was blood. The chain uses TRBV4-2 and TRBJ2-7, with TRBD2 identical over 10 junction bases. The source of this sequence is a girl aged 2-9 years with cystic fibrosis. This receptor carries the CDR3 CASSQDRQREGYEQYF. The DNA sequence reads TGTGCCAGCAGCCAAGATCGGCAGCGGGAGGGCTACGAGCAGTACTTC.